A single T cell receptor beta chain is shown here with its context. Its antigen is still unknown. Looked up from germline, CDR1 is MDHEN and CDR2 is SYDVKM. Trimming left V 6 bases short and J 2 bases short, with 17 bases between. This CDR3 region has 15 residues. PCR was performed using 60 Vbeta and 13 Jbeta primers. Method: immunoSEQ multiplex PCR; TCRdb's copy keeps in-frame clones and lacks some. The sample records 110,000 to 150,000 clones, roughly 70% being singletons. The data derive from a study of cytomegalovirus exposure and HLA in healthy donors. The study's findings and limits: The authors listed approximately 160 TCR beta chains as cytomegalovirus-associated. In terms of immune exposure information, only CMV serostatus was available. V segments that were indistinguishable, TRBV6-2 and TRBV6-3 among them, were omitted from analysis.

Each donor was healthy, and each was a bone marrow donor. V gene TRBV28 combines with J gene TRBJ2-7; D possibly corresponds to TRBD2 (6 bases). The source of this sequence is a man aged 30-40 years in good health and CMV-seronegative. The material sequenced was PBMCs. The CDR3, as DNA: TGTGCCAGCAGGGGCGGGACCCCCGGCACCTACGAGCAGTACTTC. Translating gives CASRGGTPGTYEQYF.